Listed here are 20 T cell receptor beta chains from one sample, sequenced in a study of T cell responses to AZD1222 COVID-19 vaccine. Assay used: immunoSEQ multiplex PCR; TCRdb lists only in-frame clones, some missing. The repertoire includes about 150,000 clones, over 90% of them detected once, and about 2.5% sits in the top ten. This specimen consisted of peripheral blood, obtained on day 0 of AZD1222 vaccination. All receptors derive from an adult in good health.

A word on this clone: This sample also contains other DNA sequences that code for the same CDR3. The chain carries TRBV19 and TRBJ1-4, with D tentatively TRBD1 (6 bases). The V and J ends lost 6 bases and 2 bases respectively, with 10 bases between them. The CDR3 is 14 amino acids. Germline-derived CDR1 and CDR2 are LNHDA and SQIVND (reference sequence). DNA for the CDR3: TGTGCCAGTAGCCGGACAGCGACTAATGAAAAACTGTTTTTT. Amino acid sequence: CASSRTATNEKLFF. The entire variable domain, with the rest obtained from reference TRBV19 and TRBJ1-4, is as follows: DGGITQSPKYLFRKEGQNVTLSCEQNLNHDAMYWYRQDPGQGLRLIYYSQIVNDFQKGDIAEGYSVSREKKESFPLTVTSAQKNPTAFYLCASSRTATNEKLFFGSGTQLSVL.

V is TRBV7-9 and J is TRBJ1-4; the match to TRBD1 covers 7 bases. Germline V gene lookup returns CDR1 SEHNR and CDR2 FQNEAQ (reference sequence). V shed 5 bases and J 7 bases; nucleotides not matched to a gene: 10. This CDR3 is built from 15 residues. CDR3 region: CASSGDSRLSEKLFF. The CDR3 DNA is TGTGCCAGCAGCGGGGACAGCCGGTTGAGTGAAAAACTGTTTTTT.

The J gene is TRBJ2-7, the V gene TRBV5-4; TRBD1 or TRBD2 may be the D gene (6 bases each). V lost 4 bases and J 3 bases, leaving 17 bases between the germline ends. CDR3 length equals 15 residues. In germline, CDR1 is SGHNT, CDR2 YYREEE (reference sequence). CDR3 residues: CASSPGARGNYEQYF. The CDR3 nucleotides read TGTGCCAGCAGCCCGGGGGCGCGGGGAAACTACGAGCAGTACTTC.

The V and J genes are TRBV7-2 and TRBJ2-3, with TRBD2 matching over 14 bases. J gave up 3 bases and V 6 bases, and 8 bases lay outside the gene matches. This CDR3 contains 17 residues. Germline CDR1 is SGHTA and CDR2 is FQGNSA. The chain's CDR3 is CASRSGTSGGWTDTQYF. The DNA for the CDR3 is TGTGCCAGCAGATCAGGGACTAGCGGGGGTTGGACAGATACGCAGTATTTT.

The CDR3 DNA is TGTGCCAGCAGCTCCGGACTAGTCTCCTACGAGCAGTACTTC. Its protein is CASSSGLVSYEQYF. J is TRBJ2-7 and V is TRBV7-2; 7 nucleotides align to TRBD2. Germline CDR1 reads SGHTA; CDR2 reads FQGNSA. V shed 4 bases, J shed 0 bases, and the junction held 3 bases outside the gene matches. This CDR3 contains 14 residues. Based on the CDR3 plus reference TRBV7-2 and TRBJ2-7, the full variable domain is GAGVSQSPSNKVTEKGKDVELRCDPISGHTALYWYRQSLGQGLEFLIYFQGNSAPDKSGLPSDRFSAERTGGSVSTLTIQRTQQEDSAVYLCASSSGLVSYEQYFGPGTRLTVT.

V is TRBV9 and J is TRBJ2-1; D may be TRBD2 (6 bases). Trimming stripped 3 bases from V and 6 bases from J, with 22 bases between. The CDR3 has 17 residues. CDR1 and CDR2 from the germline V gene are SGDLS and YYNGEE. The DNA of the CDR3 is TGTGCCAGCAGCGCATTCTCCGGGACCCGGGGAGGCAATGAGCAGTTCTTC. This translates into CASSAFSGTRGGNEQFF.

The rearrangement joins TRBV5-6 to TRBJ2-3; D might be TRBD1 or TRBD2, each matching 6 bases. Trimming stripped 2 bases from V and 6 bases from J, with 22 bases between. CDR3 length: 17 amino acids. CDR1 is SGHDT, CDR2 YYEEEE, per germline. In DNA, the CDR3 is TGTGCCAGCAGCTTCGATAGCACGAGACTAGGGGGGGATACGCAGTATTTT. It encodes CASSFDSTRLGGDTQYF.

The chain links TRBV29-1 to TRBJ1-2, with 7 nucleotides matching TRBD1. V dropped 6 bases and J dropped 8; count of bases not matched to a gene: 6. Germline V gene lookup returns CDR1 SQVTM and CDR2 ANQGSEA. This CDR3 has 11 residues. CDR3 coding DNA: TGCAGCGTCGGACAGGTCGGGGGCTACACCTTC. Its translation is CSVGQVGGYTF. The whole variable domain, filled in from reference TRBV29-1 and TRBJ1-2, reads SAVISQKPSRDICQRGTSLTIQCQVDSQVTMMFWYRQQPGQSLTLIATANQGSEATYESGFVIDKFPISRPNLTFSTLTVSNMSPEDSSIYLCSVGQVGGYTFGSGTRLTVV.

The V call is TRBV3-1 (or the pseudogene TRBV3-2), the J call TRBJ2-3; 8 bases fit TRBD1. This CDR3 is 15 amino acids long. Germline V CDR1 and CDR2: LGHDT, YNNKEL (reference sequence). The V gene end was trimmed by 0 bases and the J gene end by 7 bases; junction bases not matched to a gene: 6. The CDR3 loop is CASSQEWDRQHTQYF. The CDR3 region has the DNA TGTGCCAGCAGCCAAGAATGGGACAGGCAGCATACGCAGTATTTT.

V gene TRBV7-2 combines with J gene TRBJ2-1; 13 bases agree with TRBD2. The CDR3 covers 19 residues. Per the germline V gene, CDR1 is SGHTA and CDR2 is FQGNSA. V trimming: 4 bases; J trimming: 4 bases; junction bases outside the gene matches: 13. In nucleotides, the CDR3 is TGTGCCAGCAGCTACCGACTAGCGGGGGGCCGCTCCCTTTACAATGAGCAGTTCTTC. It encodes CASSYRLAGGRSLYNEQFF.

This chain links TRBV30 with TRBJ2-1; 7 positions match TRBD2. Per the germline V gene, CDR1 is GTSNPN and CDR2 is SVGIG (reference sequence). Trimming took 0 bases from V and 4 from J; bases not matched to a gene: 3. The CDR3 covers 14 residues. CDR3 bases: TGTGCCTGGAGTGTGGGGGGGTCATACAATGAGCAGTTCTTC. Its translation is CAWSVGGSYNEQFF.

This rearrangement joins TRBV11-2 to TRBJ1-4; 10 nucleotides align to TRBD1. Germline values: CDR1 SGHAT, CDR2 FQNNGV. The CDR3 totals 14 residues. V dropped 4 bases and J dropped 6; count of bases not matched to a gene: 2. The DNA of the CDR3 is TGTGCCAGCAGCTATGGACAGGGGGATGAAAAACTGTTTTTT. Its translation is CASSYGQGDEKLFF.

The J gene is TRBJ1-1, the V gene TRBV27, with D perhaps TRBD1 (6 bases). Between the trimmed V and J ends, which lost 5 bases and 5 bases, there was a span of 12 bases. This CDR3 has 13 residues. Germline V CDR1 and CDR2: MNHEY, SMNVEV (reference sequence). CDR3 DNA sequence: TGTGCCAGCAGTCTTACAGGGTGGACTGAAGCTTTCTTT. This sequence encodes CASSLTGWTEAFF.

The sample holds a few counts of this clone. The V and J genes are TRBV7-8 and TRBJ1-6, with 7 bases fitting TRBD1. This CDR3 region has 15 residues. The germline V gene encodes CDR1 SGHVS and CDR2 FQNEAQ. V was clipped by 5 bases and J by 3 bases; unmatched bases: 4. CDR3 sequence: CASSARDSYNSPLHF. CDR3 bases: TGTGCCAGCAGCGCCCGGGACAGCTATAATTCACCCCTCCACTTT.

The rearrangement uses TRBV7-2 and TRBJ2-1; D may correspond to TRBD1 or TRBD2 (6 bases each). Trimming left V 9 bases short and J 7 bases short, with 19 bases between. Germline V CDR1 and CDR2: SGHTA, FQGNSA. The CDR3 is made up of 14 amino acids. CDR3 sequence: CASTGASGWNEQFF. The CDR3 coding sequence is TGTGCCAGTACGGGGGCTTCGGGGTGGAATGAGCAGTTCTTC. Based on the CDR3 plus reference TRBV7-2 and TRBJ2-1, the full variable domain is GAGVSQSPSNKVTEKGKDVELRCDPISGHTALYWYRQSLGQGLEFLIYFQGNSAPDKSGLPSDRFSAERTGGSVSTLTIQRTQQEDSAVYLCASTGASGWNEQFFGPGTRLTVL.

The chain has TRBV10-3 and TRBJ1-1, with D possibly TRBD1 on 5 matching bases. The length of the CDR3 is 13 residues. The germline V gene has CDR1 ENHRY and CDR2 SYGVKD. Trimming left V 6 bases short and J 1 base short, with 9 bases between. The CDR3 is CAIRIRENTEAFF. Written as DNA, the CDR3 is TGTGCCATCAGGATCAGGGAGAACACTGAAGCTTTCTTT.

The gene calls are TRBV12-3 or TRBV12-4 and TRBJ2-5; maybe TRBD2 (5 bases). CDR3 length equals 12 residues. V lost 7 bases to trimming and J lost 7 bases, with 13 bases between them. The CDR3, as DNA: TGTGCCAGCACCTCGTCGGGATCGACCCAGTACTTC. As protein: CASTSSGSTQYF.

The chain employs TRBV6-5 and TRBJ1-3, with 7 bases matching TRBD1. CDR1 is MNHEY, CDR2 SVGAGI, per germline. The V segment lost 6 bases and the J segment 1 base; nucleotides outside the gene matches: 3. This CDR3 spans 14 amino acids. CDR3 loop: CASRQGGSGNTIYF. CDR3 nucleotide sequence: TGTGCCAGCAGGCAGGGGGGATCTGGAAACACCATATATTTT.

This chain uses TRBV4-2 with TRBJ1-6, with TRBD1 identical over 8 bases. CDR3 length: 15 residues. The ends lost 1 base at V and 8 bases at J; junction bases unmatched: 4. Germline V gene sequence: CDR1 LGHNA, CDR2 YNFKEQ. CDR3 sequence (DNA): TGTGCCAGCAGCCAAGCTGAGACAGGGGATTCACCCCTCCACTTT. Encoded protein: CASSQAETGDSPLHF.

The gene calls are TRBV7-8 and TRBJ2-1; 10 nucleotides match TRBD1. V dropped 5 bases and J dropped 1; count of bases not matched to a gene: 17. The CDR3 is 20 amino acids. Germline CDR1 is SGHVS and CDR2 is FQNEAQ. The CDR3 loop reads CASSVGTGAQAAASYNEQFF. Written as DNA, the CDR3 is TGTGCCAGCAGCGTCGGGACAGGGGCCCAGGCAGCGGCGTCCTACAATGAGCAGTTCTTC.